This TCR beta chain was sequenced in a study of prognosis after radiotherapy for stage I lung cancer. Turning to the study itself: Patients numbered over 10 men and a handful of women, aged roughly 53 to 90 with a median of roughly 74 years. Among the patients, a few developed distant metastases after radiotherapy at a median of roughly seven months, and 15 showed no significant progression.

This clonotype appeared many times. The CDR3 length is 12 residues. CDR1 and CDR2 (germline): DFQATT, SNEGSKA (reference sequence). V shed 3 bases and J shed 1 base, with 6 bases lying between them. Two rounds of multiplex PCR amplified TCR beta CDR3 from genomic DNA. Round one of PCR was performed, and it used primers specific to each TRBV and TRBJ gene. TCRdb reprocessed the multiplex PCR reads via MiXCR and lists one record per CDR3 protein. The sample yields about 16,000 distinct CDR3 sequences, less than 40% seen once. The sequence was collected from a donor aged 50 or older with non-small cell lung cancer. The sequencing used PBMCs, collected before or after stereotactic body radiation therapy (not recorded which). The rearrangement uses TRBV20-1 and TRBJ1-1; D unresolved. CDR3 in amino acids: CSASRPNTEAFF. CDR3 nucleotides: TGCAGTGCTAGTAGGCCGAACACTGAAGCTTTCTTT.